This entry is about one TCR beta chain. Antigen: not known. This sample is part of a study of cytomegalovirus exposure and HLA in healthy donors. Background on the study: There were more than 350 genotyped donors. Of these, roughly 80% fell in the genetic ancestry cluster associated with self-reported Caucasian donors. Study findings and constraints: Most likely, a cluster of highly shared sequence variants arose as a sequencing artifact. The presence/absence work took it that sequencing depth was about the same across donors.

In the PCR, 60 Vbeta and 13 Jbeta primers were used. Some clones are missing from TCRdb's copy, which holds only in-frame ones; the method was immunoSEQ multiplex PCR. The repertoire includes a few hundred thousand clones, roughly two thirds of them detected once, and 2% to 2.5% sits in the top ten. This CDR3 is 16 amino acids long. Between the trimmed V and J ends, which lost 1 base and 0 bases, there was a span of 13 bases. From germline, CDR1 is SGHVS and CDR2 FQNEAQ. The J gene is TRBJ2-7, the V gene TRBV7-8; a weak D match, TRBD1 (5 bases). Sequencing used PBMCs. This sequence originates from a female donor in good health and CMV-seronegative. CDR3: CASSLVPEGDSYEQYF. The DNA for the CDR3 is TGTGCCAGCAGCTTAGTACCCGAAGGGGACTCCTACGAGCAGTACTTC.